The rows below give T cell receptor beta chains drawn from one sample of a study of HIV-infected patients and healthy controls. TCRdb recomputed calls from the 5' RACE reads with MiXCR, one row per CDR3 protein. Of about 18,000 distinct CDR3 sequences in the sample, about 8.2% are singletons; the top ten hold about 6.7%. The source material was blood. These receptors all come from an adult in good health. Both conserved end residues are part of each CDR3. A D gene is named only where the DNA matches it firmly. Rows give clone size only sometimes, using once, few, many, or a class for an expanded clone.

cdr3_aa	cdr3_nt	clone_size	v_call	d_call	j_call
CASSQDSSHLTLAGVTDTQYF	TGCGCCAGCAGCCAAGATTCATCCCACTTAACACTAGCGGGAGTCACAGATACGCAGTATTTT	medium-sized	TRBV4-1	TRBD2	TRBJ2-3
CASSLAVSSGRKSSYEQYF	TGTGCCAGCAGCTTAGCGGTTTCTAGCGGGAGGAAAAGCTCCTACGAGCAGTACTTC	-	TRBV7-2	TRBD2	TRBJ2-7
CASSFDSGTGANVLTF	TGTGCCAGCAGTTTTGACTCAGGGACCGGGGCCAACGTCCTGACTTTC	medium-sized	TRBV2	-	TRBJ2-6
CAWSVLSYEQYF	TGTGCCTGGAGTGTACTTTCGTACGAGCAGTACTTC	few	TRBV30	-	TRBJ2-7
CASTGRSHYNEQFF	TGCGCCTCCACAGGAAGAAGCCACTACAATGAGCAGTTCTTC	many	TRBV10-2	-	TRBJ2-1
CASSNNQPQHF	TGTGCCAGCAGCAACAATCAGCCCCAGCATTTT	many	TRBV6-2/TRBV6-3	-	TRBJ1-5
CAWSIGFLTDTQYF	TGTGCCTGGAGTATAGGGTTTCTCACAGATACGCAGTATTTT	-	TRBV30	-	TRBJ2-3
CASSLTRDRVYEQYF	TGTGCCAGCAGTTTGACCCGGGACAGGGTTTACGAGCAGTACTTC	few	TRBV12-3/TRBV12-4	TRBD1	TRBJ2-7
CASSLVVDTQYF	TGTGCCAGCAGCTTAGTAGTAGATACGCAGTATTTT	many	TRBV7-8	-	TRBJ2-3
CASSKGLAGADEQFF	TGTGCCAGCAGCAAGGGACTAGCGGGAGCGGATGAGCAGTTCTTC	many	TRBV2	TRBD2	TRBJ2-1
CASQLGQRHGELFF	TGTGCCAGCCAACTGGGACAGCGCCACGGGGAGCTGTTTTTT	few	TRBV28	TRBD1	TRBJ2-2
CASSPTGKGQPQHF	TGTGCCAGCAGTCCGACAGGGAAGGGTCAGCCCCAGCATTTT	-	TRBV6-6	TRBD1	TRBJ1-5
CASSPGLASYEQYF	TGTGCCAGCAGCCCAGGACTAGCCTCCTACGAGCAGTACTTC	many	TRBV7-9	TRBD2	TRBJ2-7
CASSPTRDHEQYF	TGTGCCAGCTCACCCACCCGGGACCACGAGCAGTACTTC	many	TRBV18	-	TRBJ2-7
CASSLGSNQPQHF	TGTGCCAGCAGTTTGGGTAGCAATCAGCCCCAGCATTTT	few	TRBV12-3/TRBV12-4	-	TRBJ1-5
CASRDRGGENIQYF	TGTGCCAGCCGGGACAGGGGCGGCGAAAACATTCAGTACTTC	-	TRBV19	TRBD1	TRBJ2-4
CSVEGAGLESYNEQFF	TGCAGCGTTGAAGGGGCGGGACTAGAATCCTACAATGAGCAGTTCTTC	many	TRBV29-1	TRBD2	TRBJ2-1
CASSLGGGEQFF	TGTGCCAGCAGCTTAGGGGGCGGTGAGCAGTTCTTC	-	TRBV7-2	-	TRBJ2-1
CASSLGYGTDTQYF	TGTGCCAGCAGTTTAGGCTATGGCACAGATACGCAGTATTTT	-	TRBV27	-	TRBJ2-3
CASSLDADTQYF	TGTGCCAGCAGCTTAGACGCAGATACGCAGTATTTT	medium-sized	TRBV7-6	-	TRBJ2-3
CASSLSSGSRNEQFF	TGCGCCAGCAGCTTATCAAGCGGGAGTAGAAATGAGCAGTTCTTC	-	TRBV5-1	TRBD2	TRBJ2-1
CASSQSFGELFF	TGTGCCAGCAGCCAATCTTTCGGGGAGCTGTTTTTT	medium-sized	TRBV3-1	-	TRBJ2-2
CASSSGQSLINSQETQYF	TGCGCCAGCAGCAGCGGACAGAGCCTTATTAATTCTCAAGAGACCCAGTACTTC	-	TRBV5-1	-	TRBJ2-5
CASTLPRISYNEQFF	TGTGCCAGCACCCTTCCTCGGATCTCCTACAATGAGCAGTTCTTC	many	TRBV7-9	-	TRBJ2-1
CATSDSTGDSYNEQFF	TGTGCCACCAGTGATTCGACGGGGGATTCCTACAATGAGCAGTTCTTC	-	TRBV24-1	-	TRBJ2-1
CASSLAPSVYNEQFF	TGTGCCAGCAGCCTAGCTCCTAGCGTCTACAATGAGCAGTTCTTC	many	TRBV7-2	-	TRBJ2-1
CASSFDMEGSRQYF	TGTGCCAGCAGCTTTGACATGGAGGGGAGTCGACAGTACTTC	many	TRBV5-6	-	TRBJ2-7
CASSLDLNQPQHF	TGTGCCAGCAGCTTAGATCTGAATCAGCCCCAGCATTTT	medium-sized	TRBV11-2	-	TRBJ1-5
CSARVAGGRAGELFF	TGCAGTGCTAGAGTAGCGGGAGGGCGCGCCGGGGAGCTGTTTTTT	-	TRBV20-1	TRBD2	TRBJ2-2
CASTKSGLAGGVHNEQFF	TGTGCCAGCACCAAATCGGGACTAGCGGGAGGTGTCCACAATGAGCAGTTCTTC	many	TRBV5-4	TRBD2	TRBJ2-1
CASSTGQGQPQHF	TGCGCCAGCAGTACCGGACAGGGACAGCCCCAGCATTTT	many	TRBV10-2	TRBD1	TRBJ1-5
CASRWGASTDTQYF	TGTGCCAGCCGTTGGGGTGCTAGCACAGATACGCAGTATTTT	few	TRBV6-2/TRBV6-3	-	TRBJ2-3
CSVGPIMETQYF	TGCAGCGTTGGGCCCATCATGGAGACCCAGTACTTC	many	TRBV29-1	-	TRBJ2-5
CSARESPAGGNTIYF	TGCAGTGCTAGAGAGAGTCCCGCAGGGGGAAACACCATATATTTT	many	TRBV20-1	-	TRBJ1-3
CSARTRGNIGSGELFF	TGCAGTGCTCGGACTAGGGGGAATATTGGGTCCGGGGAGCTGTTTTTT	medium-sized	TRBV20-1	-	TRBJ2-2
CASSIAGMEPQHF	TGTGCCAGTAGTATCGCAGGGATGGAGCCCCAGCATTTT	many	TRBV19	-	TRBJ1-5
CASSFVAGSQETQYF	TGTGCCAGCAGTTTCGTAGCGGGCAGTCAAGAGACCCAGTACTTC	many	TRBV27	TRBD2	TRBJ2-5
CASSEQENTEAFF	TGCGCCAGCAGTGAGCAGGAAAACACTGAAGCTTTCTTT	-	TRBV10-2	-	TRBJ1-1
CASNTAGMGTEAFF	TGTGCCAGCAACACGGCAGGCATGGGAACTGAAGCTTTCTTT	-	TRBV7-9	-	TRBJ1-1
CSVGGEFSYNEQFF	TGCAGCGTCGGTGGCGAGTTCTCCTACAATGAGCAGTTCTTC	many	TRBV29-1	-	TRBJ2-1
CSARDGGSGETQYF	TGCAGTGCTAGAGACGGCGGGAGTGGAGAGACCCAGTACTTC	-	TRBV20-1	TRBD2	TRBJ2-5
CASSQLLLGHNEQFF	TGTGCCAGCAGCCAACTACTCCTGGGCCACAATGAGCAGTTCTTC	many	TRBV12-3/TRBV12-4	-	TRBJ2-1
CASSRPGQASEAFF	TGTGCCAGCAGTCGGCCGGGACAAGCCTCTGAAGCTTTCTTT	-	TRBV6-5	-	TRBJ1-1
CASSPWTSHETQYF	TGTGCCAGCAGCCCATGGACTAGCCATGAGACCCAGTACTTC	medium-sized	TRBV7-2	TRBD2	TRBJ2-5
CASSPSSADQPQHF	TGTGCCAGCAGTCCATCATCGGCGGATCAGCCCCAGCATTTT	medium-sized	TRBV27	-	TRBJ1-5
CASSQDPDGETQYF	TGTGCCAGCAGCCAAGACCCGGATGGAGAGACCCAGTACTTC	many	TRBV4-2	-	TRBJ2-5
CASSRGAGANEQFF	TGCGCCAGCAGCCGGGGGGCAGGGGCTAATGAGCAGTTCTTC	many	TRBV4-1	-	TRBJ2-1
CASTNPLRGSPLHF	TGTGCCAGTACCAACCCGCTACGCGGCTCACCCCTCCACTTT	few	TRBV2	-	TRBJ1-6
CASTQGISYNEQFF	TGTGCCAGCACGCAGGGGATCTCCTACAATGAGCAGTTCTTC	many	TRBV5-6	-	TRBJ2-1
CSASDRDSYEQYF	TGCAGTGCTAGTGACAGGGACTCCTACGAGCAGTACTTC	many	TRBV20-1	TRBD1	TRBJ2-7
CASSLFAGDQFF	TGTGCCAGCAGCTTGTTTGCAGGGGACCAGTTCTTC	many	TRBV5-5	-	TRBJ2-1
CASSVVPPPLNEQFF	TGCGCCAGCAGTGTTGTACCACCGCCCCTCAATGAGCAGTTCTTC	few	TRBV10-2	-	TRBJ2-1
CASSLETDYNEQFF	TGTGCCAGCAGCTTGGAAACAGATTACAATGAGCAGTTCTTC	many	TRBV5-8	-	TRBJ2-1
CASSHRSGTSGRAAGELFF	TGTGCCAGCAGCCACAGGTCTGGGACTAGCGGGAGGGCAGCCGGGGAGCTGTTTTTT	-	TRBV3-1	TRBD2	TRBJ2-2
CASSLSTAHYGYTF	TGTGCCAGCAGTCTTTCGACGGCCCACTATGGCTACACCTTC	many	TRBV6-6	-	TRBJ1-2